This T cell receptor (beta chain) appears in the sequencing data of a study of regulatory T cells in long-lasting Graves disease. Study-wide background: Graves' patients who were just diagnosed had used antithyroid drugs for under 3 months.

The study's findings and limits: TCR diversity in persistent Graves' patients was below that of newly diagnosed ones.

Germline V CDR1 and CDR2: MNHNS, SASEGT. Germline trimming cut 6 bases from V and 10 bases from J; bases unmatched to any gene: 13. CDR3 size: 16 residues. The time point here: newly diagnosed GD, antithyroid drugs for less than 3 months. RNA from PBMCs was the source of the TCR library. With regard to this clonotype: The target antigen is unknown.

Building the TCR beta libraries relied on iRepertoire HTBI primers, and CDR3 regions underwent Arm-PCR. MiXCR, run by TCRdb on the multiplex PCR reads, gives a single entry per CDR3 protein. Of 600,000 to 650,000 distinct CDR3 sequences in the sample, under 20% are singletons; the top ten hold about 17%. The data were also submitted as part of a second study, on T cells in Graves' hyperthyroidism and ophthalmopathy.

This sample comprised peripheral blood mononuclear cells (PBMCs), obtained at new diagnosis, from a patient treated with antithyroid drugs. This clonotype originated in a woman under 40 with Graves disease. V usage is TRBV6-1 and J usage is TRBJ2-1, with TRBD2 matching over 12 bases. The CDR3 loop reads CASRGGGTSGSPEQFF. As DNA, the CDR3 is TGTGCCAGCAGGGGCGGCGGGACTAGCGGGTCTCCCGAGCAGTTCTTC.